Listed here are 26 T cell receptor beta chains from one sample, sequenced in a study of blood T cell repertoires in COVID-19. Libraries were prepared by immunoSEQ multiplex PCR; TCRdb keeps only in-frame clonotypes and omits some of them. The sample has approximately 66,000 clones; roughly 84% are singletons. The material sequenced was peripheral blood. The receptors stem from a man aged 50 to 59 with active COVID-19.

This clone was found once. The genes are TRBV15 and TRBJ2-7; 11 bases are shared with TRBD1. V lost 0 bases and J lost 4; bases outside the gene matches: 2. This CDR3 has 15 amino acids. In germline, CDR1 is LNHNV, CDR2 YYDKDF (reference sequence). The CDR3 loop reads CATSREGTGGYEQYF. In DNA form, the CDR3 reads TGTGCCACCAGCAGAGAGGGGACAGGGGGATACGAGCAGTACTTC.

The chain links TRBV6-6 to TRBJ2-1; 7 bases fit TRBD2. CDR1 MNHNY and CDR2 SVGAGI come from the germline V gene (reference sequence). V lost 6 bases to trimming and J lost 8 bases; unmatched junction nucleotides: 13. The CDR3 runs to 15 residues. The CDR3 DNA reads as TGTGCCAGCAGGAAACCTCTAGCGGCCGACGATGAGCAGTTCTTC. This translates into CASRKPLAADDEQFF.

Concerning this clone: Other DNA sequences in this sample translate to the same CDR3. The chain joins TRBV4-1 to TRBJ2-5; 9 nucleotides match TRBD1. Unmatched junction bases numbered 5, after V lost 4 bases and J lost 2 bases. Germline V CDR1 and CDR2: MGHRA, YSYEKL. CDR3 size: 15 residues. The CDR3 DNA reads TGCGCCAGCAGCCCCCCCGACAGGGGGCAAGAGACCCAGTACTTC. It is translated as CASSPPDRGQETQYF.

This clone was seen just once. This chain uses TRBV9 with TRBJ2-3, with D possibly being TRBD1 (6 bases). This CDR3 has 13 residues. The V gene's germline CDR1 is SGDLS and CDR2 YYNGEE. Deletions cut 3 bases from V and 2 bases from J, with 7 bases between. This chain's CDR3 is CASSEGVTDTQYF. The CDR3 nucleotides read TGTGCCAGCAGCGAGGGGGTCACAGATACGCAGTATTTT.

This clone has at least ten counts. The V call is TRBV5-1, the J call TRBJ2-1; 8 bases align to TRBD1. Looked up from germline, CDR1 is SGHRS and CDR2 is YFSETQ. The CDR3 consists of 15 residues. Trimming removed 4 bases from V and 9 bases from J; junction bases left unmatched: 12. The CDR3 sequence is CASSPFPGQDSEQFF. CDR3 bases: TGCGCCAGCAGCCCCTTCCCGGGACAGGACAGTGAGCAGTTCTTC.

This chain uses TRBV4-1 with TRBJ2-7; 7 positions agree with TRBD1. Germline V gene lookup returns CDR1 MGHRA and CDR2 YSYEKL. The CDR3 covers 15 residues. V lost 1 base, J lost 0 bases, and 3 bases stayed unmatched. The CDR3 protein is CASSQVTGSSYEQYF. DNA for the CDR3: TGCGCCAGCAGCCAAGTGACAGGGAGCTCCTACGAGCAGTACTTC.

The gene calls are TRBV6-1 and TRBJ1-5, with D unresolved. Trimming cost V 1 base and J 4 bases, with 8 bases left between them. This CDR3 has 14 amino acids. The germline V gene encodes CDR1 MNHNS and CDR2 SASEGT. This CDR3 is CASSEGRGNQPQHF. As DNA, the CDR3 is TGTGCCAGCAGTGAAGGTAGAGGTAATCAGCCCCAGCATTTT.

As DNA, the CDR3 is TGTGCCAGTAGTATAACCCTCGGGAACACTGAAGCTTTCTTT. Translated, it gives CASSITLGNTEAFF. The chain has TRBV19 and TRBJ1-1, with no clear D. Trimming left V 2 bases short and J 1 base short, with 8 bases between. Germline CDR1 reads LNHDA; CDR2 reads SQIVND (reference sequence). The CDR3 is 14 residues long.

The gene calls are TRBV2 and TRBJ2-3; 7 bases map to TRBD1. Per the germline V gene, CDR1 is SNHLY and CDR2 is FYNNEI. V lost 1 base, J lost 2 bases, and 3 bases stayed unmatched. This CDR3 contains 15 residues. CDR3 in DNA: TGTGCCAGCAGTGAAGAGGGGGCGACCACAGATACGCAGTATTTT. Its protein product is CASSEEGATTDTQYF.

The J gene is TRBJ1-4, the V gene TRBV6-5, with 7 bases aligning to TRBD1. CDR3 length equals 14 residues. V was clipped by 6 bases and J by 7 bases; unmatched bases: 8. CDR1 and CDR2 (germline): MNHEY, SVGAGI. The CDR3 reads CASRKTGTGEKLFF. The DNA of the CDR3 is TGTGCCAGCAGGAAGACAGGGACGGGTGAAAAACTGTTTTTT.

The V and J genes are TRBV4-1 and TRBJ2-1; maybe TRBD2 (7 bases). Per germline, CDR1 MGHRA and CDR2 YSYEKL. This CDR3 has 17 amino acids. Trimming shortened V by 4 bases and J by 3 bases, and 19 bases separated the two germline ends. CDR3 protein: CASSRIRGGARYNEQFF. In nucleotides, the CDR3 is TGCGCCAGCAGCCGAATTCGAGGGGGGGCGCGCTACAATGAGCAGTTCTTC.

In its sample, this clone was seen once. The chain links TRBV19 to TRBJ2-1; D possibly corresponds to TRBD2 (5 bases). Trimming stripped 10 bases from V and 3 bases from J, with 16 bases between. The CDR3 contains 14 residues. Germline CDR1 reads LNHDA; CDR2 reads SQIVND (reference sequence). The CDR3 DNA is TGTGCCACAAAGGACTCCGCACACTACAATGAGCAGTTCTTC. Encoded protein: CATKDSAHYNEQFF.

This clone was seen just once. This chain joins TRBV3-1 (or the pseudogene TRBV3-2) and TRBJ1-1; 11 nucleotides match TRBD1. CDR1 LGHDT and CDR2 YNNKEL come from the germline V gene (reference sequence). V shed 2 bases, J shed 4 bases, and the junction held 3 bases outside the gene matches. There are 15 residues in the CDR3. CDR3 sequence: CASSQYGQGATEAFF. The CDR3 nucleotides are TGTGCCAGCAGCCAATACGGACAGGGGGCCACTGAAGCTTTCTTT.

The CDR3 DNA reads as TGTGCCAGCAGCCAGGCGGGGTATAGCAATCAGCCCCAGCATTTT. The encoded protein is CASSQAGYSNQPQHF. The chain carries TRBV3-1 (or the pseudogene TRBV3-2) and TRBJ1-5; no clear D. V shed 3 bases and J shed 0 bases, with 9 bases lying between them. CDR1 is LGHDT, CDR2 YNNKEL, per germline (reference sequence). This CDR3 is built from 15 residues.

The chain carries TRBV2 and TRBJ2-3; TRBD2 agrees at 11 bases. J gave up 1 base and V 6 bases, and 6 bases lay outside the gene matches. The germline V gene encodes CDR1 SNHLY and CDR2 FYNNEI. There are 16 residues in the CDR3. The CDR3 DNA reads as TGTGCCAGCAGAGACCTACTAGCGGGGGGCACAGATACGCAGTATTTT. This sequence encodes CASRDLLAGGTDTQYF.

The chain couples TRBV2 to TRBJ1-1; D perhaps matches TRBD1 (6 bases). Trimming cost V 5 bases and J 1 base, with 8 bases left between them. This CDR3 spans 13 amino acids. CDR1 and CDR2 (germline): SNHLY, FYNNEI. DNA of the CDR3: TGTGCCAGCAGTCAGACAGGGAACACTGAAGCTTTCTTT. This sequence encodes CASSQTGNTEAFF.

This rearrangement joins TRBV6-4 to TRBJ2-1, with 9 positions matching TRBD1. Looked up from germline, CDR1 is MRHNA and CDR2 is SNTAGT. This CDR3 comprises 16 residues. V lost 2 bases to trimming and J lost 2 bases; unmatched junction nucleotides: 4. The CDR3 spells CASSDRRDRAYNEQFF. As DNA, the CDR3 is TGTGCCAGCAGTGACCGCCGGGACAGGGCCTACAATGAGCAGTTCTTC.

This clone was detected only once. CDR3 nucleotide sequence: TGTGCCAGCGGCGTGGGACTAGCGGGGAACTACAATGAGCAGTTCTTC. Its protein is CASGVGLAGNYNEQFF. The chain employs TRBV7-9 and TRBJ2-1; 13 nucleotides align to TRBD2. J lost 3 bases, V lost 8 bases, and 7 bases had no gene match. The CDR3 is 16 residues long. From germline, CDR1 is SEHNR and CDR2 FQNEAQ (reference sequence).

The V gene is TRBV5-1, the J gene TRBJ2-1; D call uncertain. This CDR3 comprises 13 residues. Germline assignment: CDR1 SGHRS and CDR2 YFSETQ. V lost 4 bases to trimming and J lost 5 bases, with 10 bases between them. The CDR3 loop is CASSTRTHNEQFF. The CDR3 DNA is TGCGCCAGCAGCACGCGAACTCACAATGAGCAGTTCTTC.

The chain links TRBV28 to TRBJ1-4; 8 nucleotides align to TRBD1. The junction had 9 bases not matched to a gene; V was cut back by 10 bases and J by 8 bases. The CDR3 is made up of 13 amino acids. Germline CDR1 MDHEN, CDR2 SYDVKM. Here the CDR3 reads CAIPGAGGEKLFF. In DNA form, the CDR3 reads TGTGCCATCCCCGGGGCAGGGGGCGAAAAACTGTTTTTT.

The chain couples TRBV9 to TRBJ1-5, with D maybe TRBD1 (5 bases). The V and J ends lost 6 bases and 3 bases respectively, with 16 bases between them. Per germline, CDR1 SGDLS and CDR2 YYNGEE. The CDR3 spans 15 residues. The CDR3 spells CASTKGQGNNQPQHF. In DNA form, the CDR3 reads TGTGCCAGCACCAAGGGTCAGGGCAACAATCAGCCCCAGCATTTT.

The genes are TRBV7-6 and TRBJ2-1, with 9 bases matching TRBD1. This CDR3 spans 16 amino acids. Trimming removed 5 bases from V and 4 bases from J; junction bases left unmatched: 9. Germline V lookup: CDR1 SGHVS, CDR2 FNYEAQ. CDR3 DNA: TGTGCCAGCAGCCCACGCCTCGGGACAGGGTACAATGAGCAGTTCTTC. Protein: CASSPRLGTGYNEQFF. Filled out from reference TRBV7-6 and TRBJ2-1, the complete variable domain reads GAGVSQSPRYKVTKRGQDVALRCDPISGHVSLYWYRQALGQGPEFLTYFNYEAQQDKSGLPNDRFSAERPEGSISTLTIQRTEQRDSAMYRCASSPRLGTGYNEQFFGPGTRLTVL.

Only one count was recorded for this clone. CDR3 sequence: CASRLPRGSLEAFF. The CDR3 DNA is TGTGCCAGCAGACTTCCCCGGGGGAGCCTTGAAGCTTTCTTT. The chain uses TRBV6-5 and TRBJ1-1; possible D gene TRBD1, 5 bases. There are 14 residues in the CDR3. V lost 6 bases and J 7 bases, leaving 18 bases between the germline ends. Germline V gene data show CDR1 as MNHEY and CDR2 as SVGAGI.

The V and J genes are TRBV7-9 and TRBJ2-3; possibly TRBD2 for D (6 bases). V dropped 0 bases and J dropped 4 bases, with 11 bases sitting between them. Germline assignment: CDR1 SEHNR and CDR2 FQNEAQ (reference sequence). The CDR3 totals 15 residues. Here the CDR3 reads CASSLAGGPPDTQYF. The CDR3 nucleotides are TGTGCCAGCAGCTTAGCGGGAGGCCCCCCAGATACGCAGTATTTT.

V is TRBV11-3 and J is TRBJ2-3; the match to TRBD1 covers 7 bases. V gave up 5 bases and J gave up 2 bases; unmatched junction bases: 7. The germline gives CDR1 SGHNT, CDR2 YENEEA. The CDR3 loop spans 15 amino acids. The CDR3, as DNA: TGTGCCAGCAGCCTAAGACAGGGCCTCACAGATACGCAGTATTTT. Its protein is CASSLRQGLTDTQYF.

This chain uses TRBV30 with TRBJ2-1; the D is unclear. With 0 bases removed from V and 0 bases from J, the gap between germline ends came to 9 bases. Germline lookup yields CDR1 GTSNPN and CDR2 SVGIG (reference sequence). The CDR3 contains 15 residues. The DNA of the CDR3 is TGTGCCTGGAGTGTATACAGCCTCTCCTACAATGAGCAGTTCTTC. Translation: CAWSVYSLSYNEQFF.